This T cell receptor beta chain was obtained from a study of CD8 T cells in ankylosing spondylitis. Preparation of TCR beta libraries was done by quantitative 5'-RACE with molecular barcodes. TCRdb re-called the 5' RACE reads through MiXCR, storing one row per CDR3 protein. The profile shows fewer than 750,000 distinct CDR3 sequences, 15% to 20% of them singletons. Worth noting for this clonotype: The antigen remains unidentified.

Trimming took 8 bases from V and 7 from J, leaving 10 bases between them. The CDR3 sequence is 12 residues long. CDR1 KGHDR and CDR2 SFDVKD come from the germline V gene. Study conclusions and caveats: Seemingly distinctive of ankylosing spondylitis blood was a TCR beta motif formed by eight highly homologous variants. The study looked at matched synovial fluid samples from ankylosing spondylitis patients. Disease-linked clones were reported to be significantly enriched there. CD8+ disease-linked clones were present at relatively low frequencies in blood. Reports of some motif variants in reactive arthritis synovial fluid and blood predate this one.

The source material was blood, either unsorted or a sorted T cell fraction (not recorded which). The V and J genes are TRBV24-1 and TRBJ2-2, with D perhaps matching TRBD1 (5 bases). The clonotype comes from a male donor with ankylosing spondylitis. The CDR3 here is CATMAGHGELFF. The CDR3 nucleotides read TGTGCCACCATGGCAGGGCACGGGGAGCTGTTTTTT.